What follows describes a single TCR beta chain. The data belong to a study of cytomegalovirus exposure and HLA in healthy donors. Researchers ran the PCR with 60 Vbeta and 13 Jbeta primers. Using immunoSEQ multiplex PCR, the repertoire was profiled, and TCRdb retains in-frame clones only, with some absent. The table includes 150,000 to 200,000 clones, 10% to 15% detected once. V dropped 5 bases and J dropped 3 bases, with 11 bases sitting between them. The CDR3 has 13 amino acids. Per the germline V gene, CDR1 is SGHTA and CDR2 is FQGNSA. The TCR originated in a man aged 45-60 years in good health and CMV-seropositive. Sequences were obtained from PBMCs. The gene calls are TRBV7-2 and TRBJ2-7; D is unclear. The CDR3 nucleotides are TGTGCCAGCAGCCGTGCCAGTTACTACGAGCAGTACTTC. Its protein product is CASSRASYYEQYF.